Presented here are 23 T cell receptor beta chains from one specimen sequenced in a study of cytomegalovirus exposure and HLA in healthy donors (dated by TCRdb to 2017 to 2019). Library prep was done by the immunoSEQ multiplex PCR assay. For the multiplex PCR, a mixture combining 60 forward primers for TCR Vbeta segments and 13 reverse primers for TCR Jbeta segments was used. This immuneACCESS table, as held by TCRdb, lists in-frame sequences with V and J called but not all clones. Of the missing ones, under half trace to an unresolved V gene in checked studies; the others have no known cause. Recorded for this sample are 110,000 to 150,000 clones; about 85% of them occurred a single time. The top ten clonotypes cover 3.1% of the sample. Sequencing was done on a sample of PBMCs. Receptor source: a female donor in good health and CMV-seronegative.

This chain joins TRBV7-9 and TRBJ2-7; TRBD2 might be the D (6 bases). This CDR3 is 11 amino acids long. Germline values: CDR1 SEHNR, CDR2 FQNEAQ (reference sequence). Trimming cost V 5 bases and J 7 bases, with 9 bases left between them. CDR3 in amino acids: CASSTRGEQYF. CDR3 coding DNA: TGTGCCAGCAGCACCCGGGGGGAGCAGTACTTC.

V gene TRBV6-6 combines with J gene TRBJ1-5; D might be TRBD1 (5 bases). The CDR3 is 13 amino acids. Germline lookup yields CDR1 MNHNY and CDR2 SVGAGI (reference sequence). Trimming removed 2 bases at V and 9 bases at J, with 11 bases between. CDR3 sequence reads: CASSYRGDRPQHF. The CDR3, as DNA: TGTGCCAGCAGTTACAGGGGTGACCGGCCCCAGCATTTT.

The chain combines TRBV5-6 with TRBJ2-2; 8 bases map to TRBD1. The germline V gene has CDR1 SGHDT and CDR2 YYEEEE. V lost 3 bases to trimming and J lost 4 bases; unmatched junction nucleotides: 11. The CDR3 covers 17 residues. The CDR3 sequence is CASSSQRDRRLTGELFF. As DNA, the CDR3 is TGTGCCAGCAGCTCGCAACGGGACAGGCGTCTCACCGGGGAGCTGTTTTTT.

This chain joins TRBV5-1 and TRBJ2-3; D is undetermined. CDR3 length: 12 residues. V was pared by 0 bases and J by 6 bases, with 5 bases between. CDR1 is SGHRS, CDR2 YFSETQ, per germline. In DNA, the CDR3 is TGCGCCAGCAGCTTGGCCGGTGATACGCAGTATTTT. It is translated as CASSLAGDTQYF.

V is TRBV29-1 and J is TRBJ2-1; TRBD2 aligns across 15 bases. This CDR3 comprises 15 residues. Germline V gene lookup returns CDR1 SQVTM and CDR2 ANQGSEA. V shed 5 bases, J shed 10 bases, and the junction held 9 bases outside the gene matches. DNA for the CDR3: TGCAGCGTTTCTAGCGGACTAGCGGGAGGGAGGGAGCAGTTCTTC. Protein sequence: CSVSSGLAGGREQFF.

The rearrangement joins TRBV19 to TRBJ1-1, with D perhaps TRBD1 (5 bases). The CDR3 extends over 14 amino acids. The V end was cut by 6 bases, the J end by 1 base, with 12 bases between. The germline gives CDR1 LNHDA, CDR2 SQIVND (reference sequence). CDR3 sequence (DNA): TGTGCCAGTAGGACTTCAGGGTGGAACACTGAAGCTTTCTTT. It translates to CASRTSGWNTEAFF.

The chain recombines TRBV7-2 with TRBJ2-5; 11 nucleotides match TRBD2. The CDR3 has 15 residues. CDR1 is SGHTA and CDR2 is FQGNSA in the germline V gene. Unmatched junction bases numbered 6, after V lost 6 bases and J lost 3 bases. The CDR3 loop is CASSLRLAGKETQYF. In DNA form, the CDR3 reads TGTGCCAGCAGTTTACGACTAGCGGGGAAAGAGACCCAGTACTTC.

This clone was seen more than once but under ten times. The CDR3 protein is CASSVEGIGPGEKLFF. The CDR3 DNA reads as TGTGCCAGCAGTGTAGAGGGAATAGGGCCGGGGGAAAAACTGTTTTTT. The chain employs TRBV2 and TRBJ1-4; no firm D call. Germline V gives CDR1 SNHLY, CDR2 FYNNEI. The CDR3 length is 16 residues. The V end lost 4 bases, the J end lost 8 bases, and 20 bases lay between the germline ends. Filled out from reference TRBV2 and TRBJ1-4, the complete variable domain reads EPEVTQTPSHQVTQMGQEVILRCVPISNHLYFYWYRQILGQKVEFLVSFYNNEISEKSEIFDDQFSVERPDGSNFTLKIRSTKLEDSAMYFCASSVEGIGPGEKLFFGSGTQLSVL.

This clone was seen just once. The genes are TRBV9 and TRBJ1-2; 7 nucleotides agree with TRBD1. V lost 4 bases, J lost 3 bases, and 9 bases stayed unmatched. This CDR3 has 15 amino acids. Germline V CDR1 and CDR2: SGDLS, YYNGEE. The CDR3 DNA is TGTGCCAGCAGCCCTACAGGGGCTAACTACTATGGCTACACCTTC. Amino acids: CASSPTGANYYGYTF. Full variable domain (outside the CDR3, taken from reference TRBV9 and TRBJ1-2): DSGVTQTPKHLITATGQRVTLRCSPRSGDLSVYWYQQSLDQGLQFLIQYYNGEERAKGNILERFSAQQFPDLHSELNLSSLELGDSALYFCASSPTGANYYGYTFGSGTRLTVV.

The CDR3 sequence is CASSLGLAGASGKETQYF. The CDR3 nucleotides read TGCGCCAGCAGCTTGGGACTAGCGGGAGCATCAGGGAAAGAGACCCAGTACTTC. The chain carries TRBV5-1 and TRBJ2-5; the match to TRBD2 covers 12 bases. The V gene end was trimmed by 0 bases and the J gene end by 3 bases; junction bases not matched to a gene: 9. Per the germline V gene, CDR1 is SGHRS and CDR2 is YFSETQ. The CDR3 runs to 18 residues.

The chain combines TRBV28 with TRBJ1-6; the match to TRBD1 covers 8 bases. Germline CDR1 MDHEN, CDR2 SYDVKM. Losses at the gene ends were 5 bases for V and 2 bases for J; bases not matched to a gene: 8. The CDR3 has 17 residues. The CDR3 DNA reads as TGTGCCAGCAGTCCCGCCCCCAGGGGGCCCTATAATTCACCCCTCCACTTT. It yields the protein CASSPAPRGPYNSPLHF.

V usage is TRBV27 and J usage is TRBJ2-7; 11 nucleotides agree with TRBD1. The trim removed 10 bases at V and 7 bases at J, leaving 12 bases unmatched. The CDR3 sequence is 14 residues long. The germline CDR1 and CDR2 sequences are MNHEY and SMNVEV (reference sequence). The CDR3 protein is CATHPGQGDEEQYF. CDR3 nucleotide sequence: TGTGCCACCCACCCGGGACAGGGGGATGAAGAGCAGTACTTC.

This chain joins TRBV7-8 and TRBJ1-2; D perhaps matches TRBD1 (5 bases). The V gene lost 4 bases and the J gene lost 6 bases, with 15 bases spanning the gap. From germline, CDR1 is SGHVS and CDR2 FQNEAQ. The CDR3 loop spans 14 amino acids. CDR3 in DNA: TGTGCCAGCAGCTCGATGGAGGGAGGGGATGGCTACACCTTC. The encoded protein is CASSSMEGGDGYTF.

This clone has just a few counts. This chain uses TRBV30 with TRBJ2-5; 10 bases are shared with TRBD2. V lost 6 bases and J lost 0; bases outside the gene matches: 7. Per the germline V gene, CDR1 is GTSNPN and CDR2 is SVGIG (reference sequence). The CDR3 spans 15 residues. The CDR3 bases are TGTGCCTGTCAAGCGGGACTAGCGTACCAAGAGACCCAGTACTTC. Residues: CACQAGLAYQETQYF.

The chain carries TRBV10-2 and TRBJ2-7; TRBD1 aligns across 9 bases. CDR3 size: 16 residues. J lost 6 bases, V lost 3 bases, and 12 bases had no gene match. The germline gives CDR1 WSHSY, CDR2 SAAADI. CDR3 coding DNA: TGCGCCAGCAGTGATTCCACAGGGGGCAAGTTTGGCGAGCAGTACTTC. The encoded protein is CASSDSTGGKFGEQYF.

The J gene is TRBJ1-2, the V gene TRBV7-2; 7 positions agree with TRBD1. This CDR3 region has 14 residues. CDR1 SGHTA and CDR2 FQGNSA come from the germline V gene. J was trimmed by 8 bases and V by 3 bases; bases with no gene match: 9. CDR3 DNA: TGTGCCAGCAGCTTTATCGACAGGGCGGGAGGCTACACCTTC. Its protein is CASSFIDRAGGYTF.

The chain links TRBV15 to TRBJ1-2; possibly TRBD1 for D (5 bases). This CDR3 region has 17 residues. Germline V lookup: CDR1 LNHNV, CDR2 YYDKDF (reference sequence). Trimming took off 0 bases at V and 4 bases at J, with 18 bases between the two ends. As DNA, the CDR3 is TGTGCCACCAGCAGAGATCAAGGGGCGGAACGGAGCTATGGCTACACCTTC. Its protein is CATSRDQGAERSYGYTF.

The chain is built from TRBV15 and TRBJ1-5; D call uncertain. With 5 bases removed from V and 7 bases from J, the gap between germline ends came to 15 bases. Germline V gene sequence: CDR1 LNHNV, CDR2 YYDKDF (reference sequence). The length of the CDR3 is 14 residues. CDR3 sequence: CATSRDPGGQPQHF. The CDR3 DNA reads TGTGCCACCAGCCGCGACCCCGGCGGGCAGCCCCAGCATTTT.

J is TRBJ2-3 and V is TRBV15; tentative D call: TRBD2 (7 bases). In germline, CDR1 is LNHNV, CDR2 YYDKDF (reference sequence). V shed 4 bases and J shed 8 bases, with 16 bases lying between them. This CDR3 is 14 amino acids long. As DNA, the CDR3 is TGTGCCACCAGCAAAGGGGGGGGGCGAGGTACGCAGTATTTT. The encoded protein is CATSKGGGRGTQYF.

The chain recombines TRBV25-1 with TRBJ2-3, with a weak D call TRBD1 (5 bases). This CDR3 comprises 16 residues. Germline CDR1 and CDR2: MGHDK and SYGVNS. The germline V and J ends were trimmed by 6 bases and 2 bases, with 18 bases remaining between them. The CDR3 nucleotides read TGTGCCAGCAGGGCCAGGGTAATAGACCACACAGATACGCAGTATTTT. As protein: CASRARVIDHTDTQYF.

This CDR3 reads CASSLAGVGTEAFF. CDR3 nucleotide sequence: TGTGCCAGCAGCTTGGCAGGGGTAGGCACTGAAGCTTTCTTT. The chain couples TRBV5-5 to TRBJ1-1, with a tentative D call TRBD1 (6 bases). This CDR3 comprises 14 residues. Germline lookup yields CDR1 SGHKS and CDR2 YYEKEE (reference sequence). The germline V and J ends were trimmed by 0 bases and 4 bases, with 10 bases remaining between them.

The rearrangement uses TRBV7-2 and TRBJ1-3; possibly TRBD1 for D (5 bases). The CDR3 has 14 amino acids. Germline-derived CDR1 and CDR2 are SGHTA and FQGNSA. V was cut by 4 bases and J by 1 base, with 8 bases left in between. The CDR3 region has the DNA TGTGCCAGCAGCTCGCAGGGTTCTGGAAACACCATATATTTT. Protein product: CASSSQGSGNTIYF.

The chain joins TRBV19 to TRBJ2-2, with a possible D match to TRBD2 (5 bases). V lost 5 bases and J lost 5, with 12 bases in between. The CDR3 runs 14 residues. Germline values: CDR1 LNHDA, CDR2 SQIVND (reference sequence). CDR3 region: CASSSPGGTGELFF. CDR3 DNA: TGTGCCAGTAGTTCCCCCGGAGGAACCGGGGAGCTGTTTTTT.